The 21 T cell receptor beta chains presented below share a single source sample, sequenced in a study of PD-L1 blockade in urothelial cancer. TCRdb keeps only in-frame clones here, not all; method: immunoSEQ multiplex PCR. The top ten hold roughly 9.2% of the sample, which has roughly 77,000 clones, 84% seen once. Time point denoted: pretreatment peripheral blood. This material consisted of PBMCs, taken around atezolizumab (anti-PD-L1) treatment. The receptors here all came from a woman between 65 and 79 years old with urothelial cancer.

This chain uses TRBV5-1 with TRBJ1-4; no firm D call. This CDR3 is built from 18 residues. Germline V gene sequence: CDR1 SGHRS, CDR2 YFSETQ. The V end lost 0 bases, the J end lost 2 bases, and 17 bases lay between the germline ends. CDR3 sequence reads: CASSLGARDPGTNEKLFF. As DNA, the CDR3 is TGCGCCAGCAGCTTGGGGGCCCGGGATCCGGGGACTAATGAAAAACTGTTTTTT.

The chain links TRBV29-1 to TRBJ2-3, with TRBD2 identical over 10 bases. V dropped 0 bases and J dropped 4; count of bases not matched to a gene: 7. Germline V gene sequence: CDR1 SQVTM, CDR2 ANQGSEA. CDR3 length: 16 amino acids. The CDR3 DNA is TGCAGCGTTGAAGATCGCCCTAGCGGGAGTCCAGATACGCAGTATTTT. Encoded protein: CSVEDRPSGSPDTQYF.

The J gene is TRBJ1-5, the V gene TRBV15; D gene ambiguous. Trimming took 1 base from V and 5 from J, leaving 6 bases between them. Germline assignment: CDR1 LNHNV and CDR2 YYDKDF (reference sequence). The CDR3 has 13 residues. CDR3 nucleotides: TGTGCCACCAGCAGAGGAACAGATCAGCCCCAGCATTTT. Amino acid sequence: CATSRGTDQPQHF.

The J gene is TRBJ1-2, the V gene TRBV19; no firm D call. V gave up 5 bases and J gave up 0 bases, with 13 bases separating them. The CDR3 runs to 15 residues. Per germline, CDR1 LNHDA and CDR2 SQIVND (reference sequence). CDR3 sequence (DNA): TGTGCCAGTAGTCACCAGGCGACATCTAACTATGGCTACACCTTC. Translating gives CASSHQATSNYGYTF.

The J gene is TRBJ2-1, the V gene TRBV7-9; 11 bases agree with TRBD2. CDR3 length: 16 amino acids. V gave up 5 bases and J gave up 10 bases; unmatched junction bases: 13. Germline V lookup: CDR1 SEHNR, CDR2 FQNEAQ (reference sequence). The CDR3 nucleotides are TGTGCCAGCAGCCGTACTCTAGCGGGAGGCCCTAGGGAGCAGTTCTTC. Residues: CASSRTLAGGPREQFF. Full variable domain (missing parts from reference TRBV7-9 and TRBJ2-1): DTGVSQNPRHKITKRGQNVTFRCDPISEHNRLYWYRQTLGQGPEFLTYFQNEAQLEKSRLLSDRFSAERPKGSFSTLEIQRTEQGDSAMYLCASSRTLAGGPREQFFGPGTRLTVL.

This rearrangement joins TRBV9 to TRBJ2-3; possibly TRBD2 for D (6 bases). Per the germline V gene, CDR1 is SGDLS and CDR2 is YYNGEE. The CDR3 totals 14 residues. Trimming removed 3 bases at V and 5 bases at J, with 13 bases between. The chain's CDR3 is CASSGGLLGDTQYF. DNA of the CDR3: TGTGCCAGCAGCGGGGGACTGTTGGGAGATACGCAGTATTTT.

This clone appeared once. The rearrangement uses TRBV19 and TRBJ2-3, with a tentative D call TRBD1 (6 bases). Germline values: CDR1 LNHDA, CDR2 SQIVND (reference sequence). The CDR3 is made up of 15 amino acids. Trimming removed 3 bases at V and 3 bases at J, with 13 bases between. In DNA, the CDR3 is TGTGCCAGTAGTATCACGACAGGTTGGACAGATACGCAGTATTTT. Translated, it gives CASSITTGWTDTQYF.

The chain joins TRBV2 to TRBJ2-5; perhaps TRBD2 as D (7 bases). CDR1 and CDR2 from the germline V gene are SNHLY and FYNNEI. The CDR3 is 16 amino acids. Trimming removed 3 bases at V and 2 bases at J, with 16 bases between. The CDR3 DNA is TGTGCCAGCAGTGAGGGACTAATGGGACAACAAGAGACCCAGTACTTC. Translation: CASSEGLMGQQETQYF.

This clone has a handful of counts. The V call is TRBV5-1, the J call TRBJ1-1, with 7 bases that match TRBD1. The CDR3 covers 14 residues. The trim removed 2 bases at V and 5 bases at J, leaving 6 bases unmatched. CDR1 is SGHRS, CDR2 YFSETQ, per germline. In nucleotides, the CDR3 is TGCGCCAGCAGCTTCACAGGGGTGGATACTGAAGCTTTCTTT. Encoded protein: CASSFTGVDTEAFF.

The chain recombines TRBV16 with TRBJ1-5; no reliable D call. The CDR3 extends over 15 amino acids. V was trimmed by 2 bases and J by 2 bases, leaving 10 bases between them. Germline V lookup: CDR1 KGHSY, CDR2 FQNENV. CDR3 loop: CASSQEVLGNQPQHF. CDR3 DNA: TGTGCCAGCAGCCAAGAGGTGCTGGGCAATCAGCCCCAGCATTTT.

A remark on this clone: Other nucleotide sequences from this sample produce the same CDR3. This chain uses TRBV6-5 with TRBJ1-1, with D maybe TRBD1 (5 bases). From germline, CDR1 is MNHEY and CDR2 SVGAGI. V was trimmed by 0 bases and J by 4 bases, leaving 12 bases between them. This CDR3 region has 15 residues. The CDR3 sequence: CASSYSIRGGTEAFF. CDR3 DNA: TGTGCCAGCAGTTACTCCATAAGGGGTGGCACTGAAGCTTTCTTT.

CDR3 protein: CAIRTGNGANVLTF. The CDR3 coding sequence is TGTGCCATCAGAACCGGGAACGGGGCCAACGTCCTGACTTTC. The V call is TRBV10-3, the J call TRBJ2-6, with D possibly matching TRBD2 (5 bases). Germline assignment: CDR1 ENHRY and CDR2 SYGVKD. The CDR3 is 14 residues long. The V end lost 6 bases, the J end lost 4 bases, and 10 bases lay between the germline ends.

The chain couples TRBV28 to TRBJ1-5; D remains ambiguous. The V gene lost 7 bases and the J gene lost 0 bases, with 7 bases spanning the gap. CDR3 length equals 13 residues. Germline CDR1 and CDR2: MDHEN and SYDVKM. CDR3 region: CASKTYSNQPQHF. CDR3 coding DNA: TGTGCCAGCAAAACTTATAGCAATCAGCCCCAGCATTTT.

The V and J genes are TRBV7-2 and TRBJ2-7, with 7 nucleotides matching TRBD1. J gave up 5 bases and V 2 bases, and 9 bases lay outside the gene matches. CDR3 length: 15 residues. Looked up from germline, CDR1 is SGHTA and CDR2 is FQGNSA. CDR3 sequence reads: CASSLRNRGYDEQYF. In DNA form, the CDR3 reads TGTGCCAGCAGCTTAAGAAACAGGGGCTACGACGAGCAGTACTTC.

This chain joins TRBV30 and TRBJ2-5; TRBD2 matches 9 bases. This CDR3 region has 19 residues. The ends lost 0 bases at V and 3 bases at J; junction bases unmatched: 17. The germline V gene has CDR1 GTSNPN and CDR2 SVGIG (reference sequence). CDR3 in DNA: TGTGCCTGGAGTGTACGGCTAGCGGGGTTTACTGACCCCAAAGAGACCCAGTACTTC. Translation: CAWSVRLAGFTDPKETQYF.

V is TRBV7-9 and J is TRBJ2-7; D is perhaps TRBD1 (6 bases). The V and J ends lost 3 bases and 4 bases respectively, with 7 bases between them. The V gene's germline CDR1 is SEHNR and CDR2 FQNEAQ (reference sequence). This CDR3 has 12 amino acids. CDR3 region: CASSFTGYEQYF. The CDR3 region has the DNA TGTGCCAGCAGCTTTACAGGGTACGAGCAGTACTTC.

V is TRBV5-1 and J is TRBJ2-3, with a weak D call TRBD1 (5 bases). The CDR3 is made up of 16 amino acids. Trimming left V 0 bases short and J 1 base short, with 12 bases between. CDR1 is SGHRS and CDR2 is YFSETQ in the germline V gene. This CDR3 reads CASSLGAARGTDTQYF. As DNA, the CDR3 is TGCGCCAGCAGCTTGGGGGCAGCCAGGGGCACAGATACGCAGTATTTT.

The chain's CDR3 is CAWSESPNEQFF. The CDR3 DNA reads TGTGCCTGGAGTGAAAGCCCGAATGAGCAGTTCTTC. The rearrangement joins TRBV30 to TRBJ2-1; D is ambiguous. This CDR3 has 12 amino acids. Trimming stripped 1 base from V and 7 bases from J, with 8 bases between. Germline loops: CDR1 GTSNPN, CDR2 SVGIG (reference sequence).

The CDR3 sequence is CASSFIQVTDTQYF. The CDR3 DNA reads as TGCGCCAGCAGCTTCATACAGGTTACAGATACGCAGTATTTT. The chain combines TRBV5-1 with TRBJ2-3; D is perhaps TRBD1 (5 bases). Germline V gene lookup returns CDR1 SGHRS and CDR2 YFSETQ. The V gene lost 2 bases and the J gene lost 3 bases, with 10 bases spanning the gap. The CDR3 has 14 residues.

The chain couples TRBV6-5 to TRBJ1-1; a weak D match, TRBD1 (5 bases). Trimming pared 2 bases from V and 5 bases from J, leaving 15 bases between. Germline lookup yields CDR1 MNHEY and CDR2 SVGAGI. The CDR3 length is 15 residues. The CDR3 loop reads CASSYQRQIYTEAFF. The CDR3 region has the DNA TGTGCCAGCAGTTACCAACGACAGATATATACTGAAGCTTTCTTT.

V usage is TRBV4-2 and J usage is TRBJ2-3, with a tentative D call TRBD2 (6 bases). The germline V gene encodes CDR1 LGHNA and CDR2 YNFKEQ. Trimming took off 0 bases at V and 6 bases at J, with 10 bases between the two ends. The CDR3 totals 14 residues. The CDR3 DNA reads TGTGCCAGCAGCCAAGAGCCGGGAGCGGATACGCAGTATTTT. Its translation: CASSQEPGADTQYF.